This TCR beta chain was sequenced during a study of T cells after yellow fever vaccination. General study findings and limits: Peak timing came faster in the weaker secondary response, day 5 versus 15. Booster samples showed a return of most primary-vaccination clones (roughly 96% CD4, approximately 88% CD8).

Production of TCR cDNA was by 5'RACE template switching, which also added a universal primer site and UMIs. TCRdb processed the 5' RACE reads anew with MiXCR; each CDR3 protein has one entry. The sample lists over 300,000 distinct CDR3 sequences, 6.5% to 8.5% occurring once. At least ten counts were recorded for this clonotype. Its antigen is undetermined. The origin of this receptor is a young man who received the YFV17D yellow fever vaccine. The sample in question was PBMCs, obtained about 41 days after the first yellow fever vaccination.

CDR3 DNA: TGCGCCAGCGGAATACAGAACCAAGAGACCCAGTACTTC. This codes for CASGIQNQETQYF. The rearrangement uses TRBV5-1 and TRBJ2-5, with D hard to call. V gave up 7 bases and J gave up 0 bases, with 10 bases separating them. The length of the CDR3 is 13 residues. Germline V gene data show CDR1 as SGHRS and CDR2 as YFSETQ.